These 16 T cell receptor beta chains share one sample of origin, sequenced in a study of shared clonotypes between healthy human individuals. Using immunoSEQ multiplex PCR, the repertoire was profiled, and TCRdb retains in-frame clones only, with some absent. The sample contains roughly 2.5 million clones, around nine tenths of which appear only once. Specimen: naive CD4+ T cells sorted from blood. Indicated subset: CD45RA+ positively selected. The source is a man aged 18 to 29 in good health.

The chain has TRBV12-5 and TRBJ1-5; D remains ambiguous. This CDR3 has 12 amino acids. Germline assignment: CDR1 LGHNT and CDR2 FRNRAP. Deletions cut 6 bases from V and 5 bases from J, with 8 bases between. DNA of the CDR3: TGTGCTAGTGGGCCGGGGTATCAGCCCCAGCATTTT. Its protein is CASGPGYQPQHF.

The V call is TRBV7-8, the J call TRBJ1-2; D is uncertain. V dropped 2 bases and J dropped 6 bases, with 19 bases sitting between them. Germline V lookup: CDR1 SGHVS, CDR2 FQNEAQ. The CDR3 has 16 amino acids. CDR3 DNA sequence: TGTGCCAGCAGCTTAATCGTCGCCGCGGCAAGGCATGGCTACACCTTC. It is translated as CASSLIVAAARHGYTF.

The rearrangement links TRBV20-1 to TRBJ2-7; TRBD1 matches 8 bases. The CDR3 runs 11 residues. Germline-derived CDR1 and CDR2 are DFQATT and SNEGSKA (reference sequence). The V segment lost 5 bases and the J segment 7 bases; nucleotides outside the gene matches: 4. CDR3 nucleotide sequence: TGCAGTGCTCAGGGGGCACGGGAGCAGTACTTC. Encoded protein: CSAQGAREQYF.

J is TRBJ2-3 and V is TRBV4-1; 9 positions match TRBD2. The CDR3 is 17 amino acids. CDR1 is MGHRA, CDR2 YSYEKL, per germline. J gave up 5 bases and V 1 base, and 10 bases lay outside the gene matches. CDR3 in amino acids: CASSQVDSGRVVDTQYF. For the CDR3, the DNA is TGCGCCAGCAGCCAAGTCGATAGCGGGAGAGTAGTAGATACGCAGTATTTT.

J is TRBJ1-1 and V is TRBV28, with D perhaps matching TRBD1 (5 bases). CDR3 length equals 11 residues. V lost 6 bases to trimming and J lost 11 bases, with 13 bases between them. Germline lookup yields CDR1 MDHEN and CDR2 SYDVKM. CDR3 protein: CASRSRERAFF. Here the CDR3 DNA reads TGTGCCAGCAGGTCCAGGGAAAGGGCTTTCTTT.

The gene calls are TRBV18 and TRBJ1-1; D is unresolved. V shed 2 bases and J shed 6 bases, with 22 bases lying between them. CDR3 length: 17 amino acids. Germline CDR1 KGHSH, CDR2 LQKENI. The CDR3 coding sequence is TGTGCCAGCTCACCAATCAAGGATCCACTACCATCGGCTGAAGCTTTCTTT. This translates into CASSPIKDPLPSAEAFF.

Notes on this clone: At the DNA level, this CDR3 is encoded by other sequences in the same sample as well. The chain is built from TRBV6-5 and TRBJ2-7, with 7 bases identical to TRBD1. The germline gives CDR1 MNHEY, CDR2 SVGAGI. The V segment lost 6 bases and the J segment 2 bases; nucleotides outside the gene matches: 4. This CDR3 comprises 13 residues. The CDR3 coding sequence is TGTGCCAGCAGCCCCACAGGGGCCTACGAGCAGTACTTC. This encodes CASSPTGAYEQYF.

This sequence joins TRBV25-1 and TRBJ2-5, with D unclear. Gene TRBJ2-7 matches the end of the DNA better, so the J call may be wrong. The germline CDR1 and CDR2 sequences are MGHDK and SYGVNS. CDR3 length equals 11 residues. The CDR3 DNA reads as TGTGCCAGCAGTACGGCCTACGAGCAGTACTTC. Translation: CASSTAYEQYF.

The V call is TRBV9, the J call TRBJ2-5, with D possibly matching TRBD2 (6 bases). The germline V and J ends were trimmed by 0 bases and 5 bases, with 14 bases remaining between them. Germline CDR1 and CDR2: SGDLS and YYNGEE. CDR3 length: 15 residues. The CDR3 DNA sequence: TGTGCCAGCAGCGTAGGGTCGGGACTTCTCGAGACCCAGTACTTC. It yields the protein CASSVGSGLLETQYF. The whole variable domain, remainder taken from reference TRBV9 and TRBJ2-5, is DSGVTQTPKHLITATGQRVTLRCSPRSGDLSVYWYQQSLDQGLQFLIQYYNGEERAKGNILERFSAQQFPDLHSELNLSSLELGDSALYFCASSVGSGLLETQYFGPGTRLLVL.

V gene TRBV7-9 combines with J gene TRBJ2-2; D might be TRBD2 (6 bases). Germline V CDR1 and CDR2: SEHNR, FQNEAQ (reference sequence). There are 16 residues in the CDR3. V was clipped by 2 bases and J by 4 bases, with 14 bases between them. The CDR3: CASSLRKGRPTGELFF. Here the CDR3 DNA reads TGTGCCAGCAGCTTAAGGAAAGGGAGGCCCACCGGGGAGCTGTTTTTT.

The chain has TRBV18 and TRBJ1-2; D uncertain. CDR1 KGHSH and CDR2 LQKENI come from the germline V gene. V shed 2 bases and J shed 8 bases, with 12 bases lying between them. The CDR3 extends over 13 amino acids. The CDR3 DNA reads TGTGCCAGCTCACCAGCTCGAACTGACGGCTACACCTTC. This encodes CASSPARTDGYTF.

The genes are TRBV10-2 and TRBJ2-7; perhaps TRBD1 as D (5 bases). Germline V CDR1 and CDR2: WSHSY, SAAADI. V gave up 5 bases and J gave up 2 bases, with 10 bases separating them. The CDR3 is 13 residues long. In nucleotides, the CDR3 is TGCGCCAGCAGTAAGGACAAGACCTACGAGCAGTACTTC. It encodes CASSKDKTYEQYF.

The chain recombines TRBV29-1 with TRBJ1-2; weak D call: TRBD1 (6 bases). Germline CDR1 reads SQVTM; CDR2 reads ANQGSEA. CDR3 size: 15 residues. Trimming stripped 6 bases from V and 3 bases from J, with 20 bases between. The CDR3 sequence: CSVSQRQADYYGYTF. CDR3 DNA sequence: TGCAGCGTCAGCCAAAGACAGGCCGATTACTATGGCTACACCTTC.

The CDR3 bases are TGTGCCAGCAGCCCCGTCGGGGGGCCGCCTCAAGAGACCCAGTACTTC. This translates into CASSPVGGPPQETQYF. This sequence joins TRBV5-4 and TRBJ2-5, with D perhaps TRBD2 (7 bases). The CDR3 runs 16 residues. CDR1 SGHNT and CDR2 YYREEE come from the germline V gene (reference sequence). Deletions cut 4 bases from V and 2 bases from J, with 18 bases between.

The chain is built from TRBV19 and TRBJ1-5; tentatively, D is TRBD1 (6 bases). Trimming stripped 4 bases from V and 9 bases from J, with 16 bases between. The germline gives CDR1 LNHDA, CDR2 SQIVND (reference sequence). The CDR3 spans 14 residues. This CDR3 is CASSTLQGFRPQHF. The CDR3 DNA reads as TGTGCCAGTAGTACGTTACAGGGTTTTCGGCCCCAGCATTTT.

This rearrangement joins TRBV6-1 to TRBJ1-1; weak D call: TRBD1 (5 bases). Looked up from germline, CDR1 is MNHNS and CDR2 is SASEGT. V lost 6 bases, J lost 7 bases, and 15 bases lay in between. The CDR3 covers 13 residues. The CDR3 DNA reads TGTGCCAGCAGAGATCGTCCGGGGGGTGAAGCTTTCTTT. It codes for CASRDRPGGEAFF.